Listed below are T cell receptor beta chains from one sample, sequenced in a study of blood T cell repertoires in COVID-19. The assay was immunoSEQ multiplex PCR, and TCRdb's table has in-frame clones only and misses some. In the table there are about 190,000 clones, roughly 88% of which are singletons. The sequencing input was PBMCs or T cells enriched from blood (not recorded which). The receptors shown here come from a man aged 35 to 55 with acute COVID-19. Both conserved end residues are part of each CDR3. Each record gives: V gene, J gene, CDR3 length, CDR3 protein.

TRBV6-5,TRBJ2-5,15,CASSREGLALETQYF
TRBV2,TRBJ2-7,13,CASIPGQYYEQYF
TRBV5-1,TRBJ2-1,14,CASSLWGTDNEQFF
TRBV5-5,TRBJ2-7,15,CASSPLSGALYEQYF
TRBV7-2,TRBJ1-3,14,CASSLQNTGNTIYF
TRBV5-4,TRBJ2-7,14,CASSFSGSIYEQYF
TRBV9,TRBJ1-2,13,CASSVGGLYGYTF
TRBV6-5,TRBJ2-7,15,CASSYRTSGGYEQYF
TRBV11-2,TRBJ1-2,17,CASSQRQGEQLGYGYTF
TRBV30,TRBJ2-1,12,CAWGQGSHEQFF
TRBV15,TRBJ2-7,14,CATSLGGTVYEQYF
TRBV6-5,TRBJ2-5,16,CASSYSGGAPRETQYF
TRBV11-2,TRBJ2-7,17,CASSLMASGTFPYEQYF
TRBV3-1/TRBV3-2,TRBJ1-2,13,CASSGGGYYGYTF
TRBV2,TRBJ1-5,12,CASSGGNQPQHF